The rows below give T cell receptor beta chains drawn from one sample of a study of cytomegalovirus exposure and HLA in healthy donors. Data came from immunoSEQ multiplex PCR; TCRdb stores just in-frame clones and leaves some out. The top ten clones hold roughly 2% of a sample with some 130,000 clones, 75% to 80% of them seen once. The sample taken for sequencing was PBMCs. The receptors were sampled from a young man in good health and CMV-seronegative. The CDR3 runs from the conserved cysteine through the conserved F or W. A D gene is named only where the DNA matches it firmly. Some rows mark clone size as missing; the rest say once, few, many or name a class of expanded clone.

TRBD1,TRBV5-6,TRBJ1-4,.,TGTGCCAGCAGTTACAGGACAGGGACGTATGAAAAACTGTTTTTT,CASSYRTGTYEKLFF
TRBD1,TRBV6-1,TRBJ2-3,.,TGTGCCAGCAGTGAAAGGGGGACAGGGTCCCCAGATACGCAGTATTTT,CASSERGTGSPDTQYF
.,TRBV6-4,TRBJ1-5,.,TGTGCCAGTACAGGGCGTCAGCCCCAGCATTTT,CASTGRQPQHF
TRBD2,TRBV5-1,TRBJ2-7,.,TGCGCCAGCAGCACGGGACTAGCGGGTGAAGAGCAGTACTTC,CASSTGLAGEEQYF
.,TRBV7-6,TRBJ2-2,.,TGTGCCAGCAGCCCCTACCGGTCCGGGGAGCTGTTTTTT,CASSPYRSGELFF
TRBD1,TRBV4-1,TRBJ1-3,.,TGCGCCAGCAGCCAAGGGAGTGTCAGGGGGCCTGGAAACACCATATATTTT,CASSQGSVRGPGNTIYF
.,TRBV28,TRBJ2-1,.,TGTGCCAGCAGTTTTCGGGGGAGTCCCTACAATGAGCAGTTCTTC,CASSFRGSPYNEQFF
.,TRBV7-9,TRBJ1-3,.,TGTGCCAGCAGCTTCCGGTCCGGTGCGGCTGGAAACACCATATATTTT,CASSFRSGAAGNTIYF
.,TRBV5-6,TRBJ1-2,.,TGTGCCAGCAGCACCGAGCCCGGACAGATCTATGGCTACACCTTC,CASSTEPGQIYGYTF
TRBD2,TRBV4-1,TRBJ2-7,.,TGCGCCAGCAGCCAAGCCCTAACGGGAGGGTTGGTTTACTTC,CASSQALTGGLVYF
TRBD1,TRBV27,TRBJ1-4,.,TGTGCCAGCAGTTCAGGACAGGGTCCCGAAAAACTGTTTTTT,CASSSGQGPEKLFF
.,TRBV7-3,TRBJ2-1,.,TGTGCCAGCAGCGACATCGGGGGTACCTACAATGAGCAGTTCTTC,CASSDIGGTYNEQFF
TRBD2,TRBV9,TRBJ2-7,.,TGTGCCAGCAGTGCCGGGACTAGCCCCCACGAGCAGTACTTC,CASSAGTSPHEQYF
.,TRBV29-1,TRBJ2-5,.,TGCAGCGTGGACATCCAAGAGACCCAGTACTTC,CSVDIQETQYF
TRBD1,TRBV18,TRBJ2-7,.,TGTGCCAGCTCACCGACAGGGAACTCCTACGAGCAGTACTTC,CASSPTGNSYEQYF
.,TRBV2,TRBJ1-5,.,TGTGCCAGCAGCCCCGACAGAGAATATCAGCCCCAGCATTTT,CASSPDREYQPQHF
TRBD1,TRBV28,TRBJ1-1,.,TGTGCCAGCAGACCGGGGCAGGGGGCGAATGAAGCTTTCTTT,CASRPGQGANEAFF
TRBD1,TRBV7-8,TRBJ2-2,.,TGTGCCAGCACCTCAATGAGGGGGCCTCGCACCGGGGAGCTGTTTTTT,CASTSMRGPRTGELFF
TRBD2,TRBV7-2,TRBJ2-7,.,TGTGCCAGCAGCTTAAGGCGGGAGGGAAATTACGAGCAGTACTTC,CASSLRREGNYEQYF
TRBD2,TRBV9,TRBJ2-7,few,TGTGCCAGCAGCGTAGGACTAGCGGACACAGACGAGCAGTACTTC,CASSVGLADTDEQYF
TRBD2,TRBV2,TRBJ2-1,.,TGTGCCAGCAGTGAAGGTTCTAGCGGACGATACAATGAGCAGTTCTTC,CASSEGSSGRYNEQFF
.,TRBV13,TRBJ2-5,.,TGTGCCAGCAGCCATCGACTTCTTGAGACCCAGTACTTC,CASSHRLLETQYF
TRBD1,TRBV9,TRBJ2-7,.,TGTGCCAGCATCTGGACAGGTTCCCACGAGCAGTACTTC,CASIWTGSHEQYF
TRBD1,TRBV5-1,TRBJ2-7,.,TGCGCCAGCAGCCTTGGACCGGGACAGGGTCTCGAGCAGTACTTC,CASSLGPGQGLEQYF